This T cell receptor beta chain was obtained from a study of radiation and T cells in renal cell carcinoma. As for the study in general: Nephrectomy followed 15 Gy stereotactic body radiation by 4 weeks.

Specified time point: baseline pretreatment blood. Sample treatment: 15 Gy SBRT to primary tumor, nephrectomy 4 weeks later. Blood was sampled at baseline, 2 weeks and 4 weeks after SBRT. Of note for this clone: Its antigen is still unknown.

Regarding the study as a whole: In blood, top tumor clones expanded by 2 weeks, shrinking by 4. No pretreatment tumor biopsies were available for baseline clonotypes.

The V gene lost 6 bases and the J gene lost 4 bases, with 12 bases spanning the gap. This CDR3 is built from 14 residues. Germline CDR1 is SNHLY and CDR2 is FYNNEI. Assay: immunoSEQ multiplex PCR; the TCRdb copy retains only in-frame clones and omits some. The data show 90,000 to 100,000 clones, with 65% to 90% seen just once and under 9.5% held by the top ten. V usage is TRBV2 and J usage is TRBJ1-4; TRBD1 might be the D (5 bases). The origin of this receptor is a man in his fifties with renal cell carcinoma. The sequencing here drew on blood, taken from a patient whose treatment included radiotherapy and nephrectomy. In nucleotides, the CDR3 is TGTGCCAGCAGAGGACACAGCGTTAATGAAAAACTGTTTTTT. As protein: CASRGHSVNEKLFF.